This T cell receptor (beta chain) was recorded in a study of molecular identifiers for immune sequencing clone quantification. Findings and caveats of the study: Sizes of highly expanded clones could be underestimated through identical TCRs sharing a barcode.

TCRdb re-called the PCR reads through MiXCR, storing one row per CDR3 protein. The sample has 460,000 or so distinct CDR3 sequences, about a fifth seen once. Turning to this clonotype: Its antigen is still unknown. A read error may explain this, as a much larger clone is one base away.

This CDR3 is 12 amino acids long. Germline CDR1 is MNHEY and CDR2 is SMNVEV (reference sequence). Between the trimmed V and J ends, which lost 10 bases and 9 bases, there was a span of 19 bases. Material: naive CD8+ T cells from blood, with Jurkat cell RNA spiked in. Indicated subset: FACS-sorted CD8+CD4-CCR7+CD45RA+ naive T cells. The TCR sequence derives from a human donor in good health. Some libraries in this study had Jurkat cell RNA spiked in. The chain couples TRBV27 to TRBJ2-7; TRBD1 or TRBD2 may be the D gene (5 bases each). Written as DNA, the CDR3 is TGTGCCACCTCTCGAGGGGCCCACGGGCAGTACTTC. Amino acid sequence: CATSRGAHGQYF.